The 14 T cell receptor beta chains presented below share a single source sample, sequenced in a study of kidney transplant recipient with SARS-CoV-2 infection. TCRdb recomputed calls from the reads with MiXCR, one row per CDR3 protein. In the table there are under 250,000 distinct CDR3 sequences, around 30% of which are singletons. The starting material was a blood sample, obtained at baseline and between days 110 and 120 from a kidney transplant recipient. The origin of the receptors is a male patient in his thirties who had COVID-19 and was a kidney transplant recipient. Certain T cells may be donor cells from the graft.

At least ten counts were recorded for this clonotype. The V and J genes are TRBV27 and TRBJ1-2; possibly TRBD1 for D (6 bases). CDR1 is MNHEY, CDR2 SMNVEV, per germline (reference sequence). V lost 0 bases to trimming and J lost 4 bases, with 9 bases between them. This CDR3 comprises 14 residues. CDR3 amino acids: CASSLSRGGYGYTF. The CDR3 coding sequence is TGTGCCAGCAGTTTATCCAGGGGAGGCTATGGCTACACCTTC.

Details on this clonotype: Since a far larger clone is one base different, this is likely a read error. The CDR3 sequence is CASSQWGNTEAFF. Written as DNA, the CDR3 is TGTGCCAGCAGCCAGTGGGGCAACACTGAAGCTTTCTTT. The rearrangement links TRBV3-2 to TRBJ1-1; the table assigns TRBD1, which was not confirmed against the DNA. TRBV3-2 is reported as a pseudogene. The CDR3 runs to 13 residues.

The gene calls are TRBV19 and TRBJ1-1; D gene ambiguous. This CDR3 comprises 15 residues. The germline CDR1 and CDR2 sequences are LNHDA and SQIVND (reference sequence). Trimming took off 3 bases at V and 4 bases at J, with 15 bases between the two ends. CDR3 in amino acids: CASSITMGGSTEAFF. The CDR3 nucleotides are TGTGCCAGTAGTATCACGATGGGTGGTAGCACTGAAGCTTTCTTT.

As regards this clonotype: A read error may be the cause here, since a much bigger clone is one base away. The rearrangement links TRBV5-1 to TRBJ1-2; no clear D. This CDR3 contains 16 residues. Germline-derived CDR1 and CDR2 are SGHRS and YFSETQ. The CDR3 protein is CASTLLSVRKTYGYAF. CDR3 bases: TGCGCCAGCACTCTTTTATCGGTTCGAAAGACCTATGGCTACGCCTTC.

This clonotype appeared a few times. The rearrangement uses TRBV6-8 and TRBJ2-1; D is perhaps TRBD1 (5 bases). The germline V gene encodes CDR1 MNHGY and CDR2 SAAAGT. The CDR3 is made up of 11 amino acids. V was trimmed by 9 bases and J by 4 bases, leaving 7 bases between them. CDR3 sequence reads: CASAGYNEQFF. The DNA for the CDR3 is TGTGCCAGTGCAGGGTACAATGAGCAGTTCTTC.

This clonotype showed up just once. The chain is built from TRBV5-1 and TRBJ1-1; no clear D gene. CDR1 is SGHRS, CDR2 YFSETQ, per germline. Trimming shortened V by 0 bases and J by 5 bases, and 11 bases separated the two germline ends. The CDR3 is made up of 14 amino acids. CDR3 in amino acids: CASSLGRGGTEAFF. The CDR3 region has the DNA TGCGCCAGCAGCTTGGGCCGGGGAGGTACTGAAGCTTTCTTT.

This clonotype was seen many times. V usage is TRBV9 and J usage is TRBJ2-1; D is unresolved. CDR1 SGDLS and CDR2 YYNGEE come from the germline V gene. This CDR3 comprises 13 residues. The V and J ends lost 3 bases and 4 bases respectively, with 8 bases between them. CDR3 sequence reads: CASSGELYNEQFF. The CDR3 DNA follows: TGTGCCAGCAGCGGAGAACTGTACAATGAGCAGTTCTTC.

In the case of this clonotype: One base away lies a much larger clone, so this may be a sequencing read error. The chain joins TRBV28 to TRBJ2-7, with 9 bases matching TRBD1. The DNA end is more similar to TRBJ1-2, so the J call may be wrong. CDR1 MDHEN and CDR2 SYDVKM come from the germline V gene. The CDR3 totals 15 residues. The CDR3 DNA reads as TGTGCCAACAGTACCACCGGGACAGGGCTCTATGGCTACACCTTC. Encoded protein: CANSTTGTGLYGYTF.

This clonotype was counted a few times. It is unclear where the CDR3 begins or ends on the DNA, so no DNA is shown, and the CDR3 is as TCRdb lists it. V and J are TRBV5-6 and TRBJ1-1. CDR1 is SGHDT and CDR2 is YYEEEE in the germline V gene. The CDR3 length is 14 residues, termini included. Here the CDR3 reads CASSFLWLHTEAFF.

The rearrangement uses TRBV7-9 and TRBJ2-5; TRBD2 agrees at 10 bases. Germline assignment: CDR1 SEHNR and CDR2 FQNEAQ (reference sequence). V lost 4 bases, J lost 0 bases, and 5 bases stayed unmatched. This CDR3 has 16 amino acids. DNA for the CDR3: TGTGCCAGCAGCTCCCGGACTAGCGGTTACCAAGAGACCCAGTACTTC. It specifies CASSSRTSGYQETQYF.

Concerning this clonotype itself: The junction departs from the called germline gene at one end, perhaps through a read error. This rearrangement joins TRBV7-7 to TRBJ1-2; D not certain. CDR3 length equals 17 residues. The germline CDR1 and CDR2 sequences are SSHAT and FNYEAQ (reference sequence). The chain's CDR3 is CAGSYVVKCRKTCGYTF. As DNA, the CDR3 is TGTGCCGGCAGCTACGTTGTTAAGTGCCGAAAGACCTGTGGCTACACCTTC.

There are many counts of this clonotype. This sequence joins TRBV6-6 and TRBJ2-1; D is perhaps TRBD1 (7 bases). In germline, CDR1 is MNHNY, CDR2 SVGAGI (reference sequence). Trimming left V 5 bases short and J 8 bases short, with 16 bases between. CDR3 size: 14 residues. The CDR3 is CASSPLRGADEQFF. The CDR3 DNA reads TGTGCCAGCAGTCCCCTCAGGGGGGCGGATGAGCAGTTCTTC.

This clonotype was picked up many times. No DNA is shown, since the ends of the CDR3 on it are uncertain; the CDR3 is the one TCRdb lists. The V and J genes are TRBV7-5 and TRBJ1-2. TRBV7-5 is assigned pseudogene status. The CDR3 region is 19 residues in length, termini included. The CDR3 protein is CISVPEALGEVGKTYGYTF.

For this clonotype: Given a much more abundant clone one base away, this may be a read error. This chain joins TRBV20-1 and TRBJ1-2; D gene unclear. Germline CDR1 reads DFQATT; CDR2 reads SNEGSKA (reference sequence). The CDR3 consists of 16 residues. The CDR3 loop reads CSAHETLFRKTYGHTF. The CDR3 region has the DNA TGCAGTGCTCATGAGACGCTGTTTCGAAAGACCTATGGCCACACCTTC.